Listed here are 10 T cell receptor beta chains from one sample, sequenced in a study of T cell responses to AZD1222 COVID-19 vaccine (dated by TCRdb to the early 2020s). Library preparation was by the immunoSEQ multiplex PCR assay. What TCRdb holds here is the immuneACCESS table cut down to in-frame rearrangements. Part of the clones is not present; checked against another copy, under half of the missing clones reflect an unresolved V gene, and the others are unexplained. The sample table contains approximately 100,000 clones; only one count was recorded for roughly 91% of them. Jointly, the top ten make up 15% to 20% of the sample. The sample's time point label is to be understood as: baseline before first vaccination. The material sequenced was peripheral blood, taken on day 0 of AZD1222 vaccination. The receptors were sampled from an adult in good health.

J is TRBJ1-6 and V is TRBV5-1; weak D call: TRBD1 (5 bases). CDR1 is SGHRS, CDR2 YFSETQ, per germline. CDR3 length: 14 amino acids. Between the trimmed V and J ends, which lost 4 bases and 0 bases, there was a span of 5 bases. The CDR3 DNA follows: TGCGCCAGCAGCAGGGGCTCCTATAATTCACCCCTCCACTTT. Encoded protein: CASSRGSYNSPLHF.

The DNA of the CDR3 is TGCGCCAGCAGTCAGGGGGCCCTCACTGAAGCTTTCTTT. Its translation is CASSQGALTEAFF. The chain combines TRBV10-1 with TRBJ1-1, with 8 bases fitting TRBD1. This CDR3 comprises 13 residues. Germline CDR1 and CDR2: WNHNN and SYGVQD (reference sequence). Losses at the gene ends were 5 bases for V and 4 bases for J; bases not matched to a gene: 3.

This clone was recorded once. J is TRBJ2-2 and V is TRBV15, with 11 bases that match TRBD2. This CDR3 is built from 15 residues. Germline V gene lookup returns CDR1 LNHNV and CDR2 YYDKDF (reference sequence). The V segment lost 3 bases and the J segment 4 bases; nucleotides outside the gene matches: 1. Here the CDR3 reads CATSSGTSGTGELFF. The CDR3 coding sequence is TGTGCCACCAGCAGTGGGACTAGCGGCACCGGGGAGCTGTTTTTT.

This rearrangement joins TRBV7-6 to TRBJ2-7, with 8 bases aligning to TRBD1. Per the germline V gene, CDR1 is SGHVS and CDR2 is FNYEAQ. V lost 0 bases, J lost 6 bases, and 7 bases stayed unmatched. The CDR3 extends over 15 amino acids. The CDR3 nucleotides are TGTGCCAGCAGCTTAGCCAGGACAGGGCAAGGCGAGCAGTACTTC. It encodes CASSLARTGQGEQYF. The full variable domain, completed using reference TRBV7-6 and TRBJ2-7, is GAGVSQSPRYKVTKRGQDVALRCDPISGHVSLYWYRQALGQGPEFLTYFNYEAQQDKSGLPNDRFSAERPEGSISTLTIQRTEQRDSAMYRCASSLARTGQGEQYFGPGTRLTVT.

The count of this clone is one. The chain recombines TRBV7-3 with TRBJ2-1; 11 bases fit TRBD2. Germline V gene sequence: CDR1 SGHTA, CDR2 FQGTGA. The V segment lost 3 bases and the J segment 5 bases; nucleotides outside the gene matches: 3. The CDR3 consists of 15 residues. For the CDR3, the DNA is TGTGCCAGCAGCTTTAGCGGGGGGGCCGACAATGAGCAGTTCTTC. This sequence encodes CASSFSGGADNEQFF.

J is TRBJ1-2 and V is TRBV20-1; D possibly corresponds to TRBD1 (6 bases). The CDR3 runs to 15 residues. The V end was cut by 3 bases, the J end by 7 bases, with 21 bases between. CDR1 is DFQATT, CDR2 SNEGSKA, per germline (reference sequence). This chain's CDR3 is CSASSPVAGDGGYTF. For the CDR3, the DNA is TGCAGTGCTAGTTCACCCGTTGCAGGGGATGGTGGCTACACCTTC.

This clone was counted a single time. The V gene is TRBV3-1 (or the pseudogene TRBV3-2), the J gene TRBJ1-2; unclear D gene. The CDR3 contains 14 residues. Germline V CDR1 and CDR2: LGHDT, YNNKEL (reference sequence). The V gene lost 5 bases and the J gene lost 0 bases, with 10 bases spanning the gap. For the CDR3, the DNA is TGTGCCAGCAGCGATGTGGCCGCTAACTATGGCTACACCTTC. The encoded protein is CASSDVAANYGYTF.

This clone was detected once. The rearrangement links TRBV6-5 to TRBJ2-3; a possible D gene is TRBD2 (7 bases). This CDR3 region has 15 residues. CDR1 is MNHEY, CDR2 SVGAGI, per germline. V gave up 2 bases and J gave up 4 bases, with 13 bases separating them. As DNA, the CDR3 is TGTGCCAGCAGTTACGCGGCGGGGGCCCCAGATACGCAGTATTTT. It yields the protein CASSYAAGAPDTQYF.

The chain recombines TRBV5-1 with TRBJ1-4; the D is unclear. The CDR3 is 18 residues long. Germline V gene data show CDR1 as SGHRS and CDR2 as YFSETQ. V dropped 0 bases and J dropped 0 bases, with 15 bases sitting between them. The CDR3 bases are TGCGCCAGCAGCTTGGGAGGTTTGGCGTCAGCAACTAATGAAAAACTGTTTTTT. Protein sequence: CASSLGGLASATNEKLFF.

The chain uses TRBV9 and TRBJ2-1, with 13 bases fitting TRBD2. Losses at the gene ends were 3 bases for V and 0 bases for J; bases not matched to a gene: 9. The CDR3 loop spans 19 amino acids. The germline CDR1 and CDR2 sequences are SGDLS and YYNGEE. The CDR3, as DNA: TGTGCCAGCAGCGATACCGGGACTAGCGGGGCGGGCTCCTACAATGAGCAGTTCTTC. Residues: CASSDTGTSGAGSYNEQFF.